The 2 T cell receptor beta chains below were found in one sample sequenced in a study of blood T cell repertoires in COVID-19. The repertoire was sequenced with immunoSEQ multiplex PCR; TCRdb's copy has only in-frame clones and lacks some. The sample yields about 250,000 clones, about nine tenths seen once. The specimen sequenced was PBMCs or T cells enriched from blood (not recorded which). The receptors stem from a man aged 40-49 years who had recovered from COVID-19.

This chain uses TRBV24-1 with TRBJ2-2; 7 nucleotides align to TRBD1. This CDR3 region has 16 residues. Germline assignment: CDR1 KGHDR and CDR2 SFDVKD. After removal of 4 bases from V and 3 bases from J, the junction contained 7 bases not matched to a gene. DNA of the CDR3: TGTGCCACCAGTGACCCTCTTACAGGGGACACCGGGGAGCTGTTTTTT. Its translation is CATSDPLTGDTGELFF.

As for this clone: Compared with germline, one end of the junction differs, possibly owing to a read error. The rearrangement joins TRBV5-6 to TRBJ1-1; no clear D gene. Germline-derived CDR1 and CDR2 are SGHDT and YYEEEE. This CDR3 spans 15 amino acids. The CDR3 is CASSLIGVMNTEAFF. The CDR3 DNA reads TGCGCCAGCAGCTTGATCGGGGTGATGAACACTGAAGCTTTCTTT.